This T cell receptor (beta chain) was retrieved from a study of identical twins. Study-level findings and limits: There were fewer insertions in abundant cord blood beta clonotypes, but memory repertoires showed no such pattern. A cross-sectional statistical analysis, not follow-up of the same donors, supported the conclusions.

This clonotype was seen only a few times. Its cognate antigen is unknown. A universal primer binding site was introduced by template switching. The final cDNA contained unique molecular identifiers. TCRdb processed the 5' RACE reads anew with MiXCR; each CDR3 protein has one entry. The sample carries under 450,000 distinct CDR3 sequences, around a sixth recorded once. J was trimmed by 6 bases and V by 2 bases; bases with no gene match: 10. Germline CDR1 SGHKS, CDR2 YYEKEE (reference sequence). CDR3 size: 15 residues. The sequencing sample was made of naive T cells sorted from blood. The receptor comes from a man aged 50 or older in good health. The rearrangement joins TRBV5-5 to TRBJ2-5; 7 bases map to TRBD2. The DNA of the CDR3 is TGTGCCAGCAGCTTAGTTATCGACGGGACTAAGACCCAGTACTTC. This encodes CASSLVIDGTKTQYF.